These 11 T cell receptor beta chains share one sample of origin, sequenced in a study of T cell clonotyping in hematopoietic cell transplantation. Only in-frame clones appear in the TCRdb table, and some are missing; sequencing was by immunoSEQ multiplex PCR. In the table there are some 2,100 clones, over 75% of which are singletons. This specimen consisted of PBMCs, obtained 100 days after allogeneic stem cell transplant. All receptors derive from a male patient aged 50 to 59 who had an allogeneic stem cell transplant from a related donor, so the T cells may come from the graft donor. Some clones in this sample may be carry-over from other donors' samples.

The rearrangement links TRBV7-2 to TRBJ2-2; D gene ambiguous. Trimming stripped 4 bases from V and 9 bases from J, with 9 bases between. The CDR3 spans 12 residues. Germline CDR1 reads SGHTA; CDR2 reads FQGNSA. This CDR3 is CASSSVTRELFF. In nucleotides, the CDR3 is TGTGCCAGCAGCTCCGTGACCCGGGAGCTGTTTTTT.

The genes are TRBV5-5 and TRBJ1-2; 7 positions match TRBD1. The germline V gene has CDR1 SGHKS and CDR2 YYEKEE (reference sequence). This CDR3 contains 12 residues. V lost 2 bases to trimming and J lost 10 bases; unmatched junction nucleotides: 5. CDR3 sequence reads: CASSLMTGHYTF. CDR3 sequence (DNA): TGTGCCAGCAGCTTAATGACAGGGCACTACACCTTC.

V gene TRBV9 combines with J gene TRBJ2-2; D remains ambiguous. The V gene's germline CDR1 is SGDLS and CDR2 YYNGEE. Trimming took 0 bases from V and 1 from J, leaving 7 bases between them. The CDR3 consists of 15 residues. The CDR3 nucleotides are TGTGCCAGCAGCGTAGCTCCTGAGAACACCGGGGAGCTGTTTTTT. It specifies CASSVAPENTGELFF.

The chain joins TRBV9 to TRBJ2-2, with 8 bases lining up with TRBD2. CDR1 is SGDLS and CDR2 is YYNGEE in the germline V gene. Trimming took 4 bases from V and 5 from J; bases not matched to a gene: 13. CDR3 length: 17 residues. The CDR3 region has the DNA TGTGCCAGCAGCTCTCGGACCGGGACTAGTAATACCGGGGAGCTGTTTTTT. Its translation is CASSSRTGTSNTGELFF.

The J gene is TRBJ2-5, the V gene TRBV12-5, with D possibly called TRBD1 or TRBD2 (7 bases each). The V end was cut by 2 bases, the J end by 5 bases, with 15 bases between. Germline CDR1 and CDR2: LGHNT and FRNRAP. The CDR3 contains 15 residues. The CDR3 region has the DNA TGTGCTAGTGGTTTGATCCAGGGGGGGTTGGAGACCCAGTACTTC. It translates to CASGLIQGGLETQYF. Drawing the rest from reference TRBV12-5 and TRBJ2-5, the complete variable domain is DARVTQTPRHKVTEMGQEVTMRCQPILGHNTVFWYRQTMMQGLELLAYFRNRAPLDDSGMPKDRFSAEMPDATLATLKIQPSEPRDSAVYFCASGLIQGGLETQYFGPGTRLLVL.

The V and J genes are TRBV6-5 and TRBJ2-7; D is uncertain. V lost 1 base and J lost 5, with 15 bases in between. Germline V gene data show CDR1 as MNHEY and CDR2 as SVGAGI. The CDR3 runs 15 residues. CDR3 sequence reads: CASSYLGSRFDEQYF. The CDR3 DNA is TGTGCCAGCAGTTACTTGGGCAGTAGGTTCGACGAGCAGTACTTC.

The V and J genes are TRBV18 and TRBJ2-7, with TRBD2 identical over 7 bases. The CDR3 covers 13 residues. Germline trimming cut 3 bases from V and 3 bases from J; bases unmatched to any gene: 2. Germline V gene lookup returns CDR1 KGHSH and CDR2 LQKENI. The CDR3 bases are TGTGCCAGCTCACCCAGGGAGGGCTACGAGCAGTACTTC. Encoded protein: CASSPREGYEQYF.

The V and J genes are TRBV28 and TRBJ2-7; weak D call: TRBD1 (6 bases). The CDR3 loop spans 13 amino acids. V lost 7 bases, J lost 6 bases, and 16 bases lay in between. Germline assignment: CDR1 MDHEN and CDR2 SYDVKM. The CDR3 coding sequence is TGTGCCAGCACATCCGGGGTAGGGGGCGAGCAGTACTTC. This sequence encodes CASTSGVGGEQYF. The complete variable domain, with remaining parts taken from reference TRBV28 and TRBJ2-7, reads DVKVTQSSRYLVKRTGEKVFLECVQDMDHENMFWYRQDPGLGLRLIYFSYDVKMKEKGDIPEGYSVSREKKERFSLILESASTNQTSMYLCASTSGVGGEQYFGPGTRLTVT.

This clone has only a few counts. This sequence joins TRBV2 and TRBJ1-4; 9 bases map to TRBD1. This CDR3 has 13 residues. V lost 4 bases and J lost 6; bases outside the gene matches: 0. Germline loops: CDR1 SNHLY, CDR2 FYNNEI. CDR3 sequence (DNA): TGTGCCAGCAGTGGACAGGGGGATGAAAAACTGTTTTTT. Translating it yields CASSGQGDEKLFF.

This clone was detected once. This rearrangement joins TRBV7-6 to TRBJ2-7; 10 bases match TRBD1. CDR1 and CDR2 from the germline V gene are SGHVS and FNYEAQ. V lost 1 base, J lost 5 bases, and 8 bases stayed unmatched. The CDR3 covers 16 residues. Here the CDR3 reads CASSLEGGQGIDEQYF. The CDR3, as DNA: TGTGCCAGCAGCTTAGAGGGGGGACAGGGGATCGACGAGCAGTACTTC.

The chain carries TRBV7-2 and TRBJ2-2; 9 bases match TRBD1. The germline gives CDR1 SGHTA, CDR2 FQGNSA. This CDR3 is 16 amino acids long. The trim removed 3 bases at V and 5 bases at J, leaving 7 bases unmatched. The DNA of the CDR3 is TGTGCCAGCAGCTTCGGGACAGGGACGGGGACCGGGGAGCTGTTTTTT. Protein sequence: CASSFGTGTGTGELFF.